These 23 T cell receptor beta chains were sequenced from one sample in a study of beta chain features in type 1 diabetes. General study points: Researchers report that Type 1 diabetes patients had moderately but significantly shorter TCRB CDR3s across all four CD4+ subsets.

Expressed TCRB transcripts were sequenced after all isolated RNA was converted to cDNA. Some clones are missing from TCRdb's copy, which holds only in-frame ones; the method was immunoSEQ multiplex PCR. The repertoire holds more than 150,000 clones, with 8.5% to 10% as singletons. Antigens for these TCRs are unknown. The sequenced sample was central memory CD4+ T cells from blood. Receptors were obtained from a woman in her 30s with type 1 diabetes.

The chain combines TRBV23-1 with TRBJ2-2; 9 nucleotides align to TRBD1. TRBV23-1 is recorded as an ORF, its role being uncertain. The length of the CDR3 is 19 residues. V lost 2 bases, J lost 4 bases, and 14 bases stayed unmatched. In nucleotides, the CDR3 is TGCGCCAGCAGTCAAAATCGTAAAGGACAGGGGCCCATCACCGGGGAGCTGTTTTTT. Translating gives CASSQNRKGQGPITGELFF.

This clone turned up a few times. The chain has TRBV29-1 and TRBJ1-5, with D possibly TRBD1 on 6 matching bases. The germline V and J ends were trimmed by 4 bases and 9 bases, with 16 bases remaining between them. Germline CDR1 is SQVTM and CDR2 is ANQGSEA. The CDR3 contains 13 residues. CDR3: CSVAGQRAGPQHF. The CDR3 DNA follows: TGCAGCGTTGCTGGACAGAGGGCTGGGCCCCAGCATTTT.

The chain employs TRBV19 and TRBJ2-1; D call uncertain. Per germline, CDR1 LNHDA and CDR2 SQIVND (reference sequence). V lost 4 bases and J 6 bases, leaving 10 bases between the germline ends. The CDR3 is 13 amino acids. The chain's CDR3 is CASSTQVLNEQFF. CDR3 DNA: TGTGCCAGTAGTACTCAGGTCCTCAATGAGCAGTTCTTC.

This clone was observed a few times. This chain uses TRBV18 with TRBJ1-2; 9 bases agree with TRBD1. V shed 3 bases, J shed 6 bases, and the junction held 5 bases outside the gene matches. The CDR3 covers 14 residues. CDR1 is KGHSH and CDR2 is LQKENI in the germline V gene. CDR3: CASSPRTGADGYTF. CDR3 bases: TGTGCCAGCTCACCCCGGACAGGGGCAGATGGCTACACCTTC. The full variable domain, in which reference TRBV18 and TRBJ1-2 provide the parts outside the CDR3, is NAGVMQNPRHLVRRRGQEARLRCSPMKGHSHVYWYRQLPEEGLKFMVYLQKENIIDESGMPKERFSAEFPKEGPSILRIQQVVRGDSAAYFCASSPRTGADGYTFGSGTRLTVV.

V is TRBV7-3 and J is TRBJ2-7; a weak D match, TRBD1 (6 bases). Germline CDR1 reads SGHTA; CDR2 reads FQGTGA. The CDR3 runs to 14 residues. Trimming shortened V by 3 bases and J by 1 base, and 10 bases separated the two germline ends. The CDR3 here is CASSLDSYSYEQYF. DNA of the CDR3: TGTGCCAGCAGCTTGGACAGCTATTCCTACGAGCAGTACTTC.

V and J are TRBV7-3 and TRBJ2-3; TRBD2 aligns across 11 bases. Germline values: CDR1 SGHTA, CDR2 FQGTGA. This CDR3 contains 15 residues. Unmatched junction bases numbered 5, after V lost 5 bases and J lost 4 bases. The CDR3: CASSGSGRASDTQYF. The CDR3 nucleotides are TGTGCCAGCAGCGGTAGCGGGAGGGCGTCAGATACGCAGTATTTT.

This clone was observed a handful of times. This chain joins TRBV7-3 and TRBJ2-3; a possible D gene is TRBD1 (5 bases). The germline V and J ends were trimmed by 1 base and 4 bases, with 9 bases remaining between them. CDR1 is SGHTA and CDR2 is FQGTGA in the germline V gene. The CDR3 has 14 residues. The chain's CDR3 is CASSLRAGPDTQYF. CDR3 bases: TGTGCCAGCAGCTTAAGGGCAGGGCCAGATACGCAGTATTTT.

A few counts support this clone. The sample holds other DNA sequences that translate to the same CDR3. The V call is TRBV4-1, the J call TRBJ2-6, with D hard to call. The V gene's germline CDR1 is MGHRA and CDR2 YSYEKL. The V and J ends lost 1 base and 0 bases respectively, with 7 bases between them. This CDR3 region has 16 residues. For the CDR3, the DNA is TGCGCCAGCAGCCAAGTCGGTAGCTCTGGGGCCAACGTCCTGACTTTC. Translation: CASSQVGSSGANVLTF.

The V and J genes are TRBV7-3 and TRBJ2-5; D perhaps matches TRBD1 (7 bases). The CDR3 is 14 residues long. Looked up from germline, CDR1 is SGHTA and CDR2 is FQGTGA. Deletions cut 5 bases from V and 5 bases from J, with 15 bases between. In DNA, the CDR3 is TGTGCCAGCAGCCGTAGCGGCAGGGGGGAGACCCAGTACTTC. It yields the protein CASSRSGRGETQYF.

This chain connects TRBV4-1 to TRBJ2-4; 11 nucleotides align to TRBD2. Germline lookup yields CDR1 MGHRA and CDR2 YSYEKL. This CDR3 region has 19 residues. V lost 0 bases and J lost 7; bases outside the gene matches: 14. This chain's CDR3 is CASSQELAGGPGVGNIQYF. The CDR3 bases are TGCGCCAGCAGCCAAGAATTAGCGGGAGGGCCTGGGGTCGGGAACATTCAGTACTTC.

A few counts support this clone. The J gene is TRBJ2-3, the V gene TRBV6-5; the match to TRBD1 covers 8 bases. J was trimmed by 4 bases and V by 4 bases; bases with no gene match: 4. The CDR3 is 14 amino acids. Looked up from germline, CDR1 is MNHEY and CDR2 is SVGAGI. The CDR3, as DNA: TGTGCCAGCAGTTTCGTCAGGGGGCCAGATACGCAGTATTTT. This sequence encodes CASSFVRGPDTQYF.

The CDR3 DNA sequence: TGTGCCAGCAGCACTAGCGGGACTACCTACGAGCAGTACTTC. Its translation is CASSTSGTTYEQYF. V gene TRBV7-9 combines with J gene TRBJ2-7, with 10 bases lining up with TRBD2. The CDR3 extends over 14 amino acids. Germline CDR1 reads SEHNR; CDR2 reads FQNEAQ (reference sequence). V gave up 5 bases and J gave up 2 bases; unmatched junction bases: 3.

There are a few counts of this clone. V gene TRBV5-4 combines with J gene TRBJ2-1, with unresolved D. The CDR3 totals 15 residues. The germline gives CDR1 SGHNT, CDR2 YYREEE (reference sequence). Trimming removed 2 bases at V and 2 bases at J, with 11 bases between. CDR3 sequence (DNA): TGTGCCAGCAGCTTACGAGACGGAGCCTACAATGAGCAGTTCTTC. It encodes CASSLRDGAYNEQFF.

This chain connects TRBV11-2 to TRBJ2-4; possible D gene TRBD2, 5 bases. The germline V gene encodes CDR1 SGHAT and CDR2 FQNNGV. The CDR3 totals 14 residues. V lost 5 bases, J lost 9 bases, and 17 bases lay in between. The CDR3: CASSLNLASGIQYF. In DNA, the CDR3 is TGTGCCAGCAGCCTTAATCTAGCCAGTGGCATTCAGTACTTC. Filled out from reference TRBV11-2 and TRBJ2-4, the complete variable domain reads EAGVAQSPRYKIIEKRQSVAFWCNPISGHATLYWYQQILGQGPKLLIQFQNNGVVDDSQLPKDRFSAERLKGVDSTLKIQPAKLEDSAVYLCASSLNLASGIQYFGAGTRLSVL.

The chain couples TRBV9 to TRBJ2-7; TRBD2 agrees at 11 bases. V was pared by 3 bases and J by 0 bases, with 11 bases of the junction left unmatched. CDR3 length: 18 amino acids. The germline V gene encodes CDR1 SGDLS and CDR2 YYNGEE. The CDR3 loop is CASSAGTSGSLFSYEQYF. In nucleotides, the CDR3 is TGTGCCAGCAGCGCGGGTACTAGCGGGAGTCTTTTCTCCTACGAGCAGTACTTC.

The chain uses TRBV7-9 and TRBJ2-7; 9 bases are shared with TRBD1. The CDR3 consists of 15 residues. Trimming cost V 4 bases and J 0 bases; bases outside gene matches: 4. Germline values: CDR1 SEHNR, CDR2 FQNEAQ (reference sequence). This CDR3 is CASSSGTGLSYEQYF. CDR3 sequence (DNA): TGTGCCAGCAGCTCCGGGACAGGGCTCTCCTACGAGCAGTACTTC.

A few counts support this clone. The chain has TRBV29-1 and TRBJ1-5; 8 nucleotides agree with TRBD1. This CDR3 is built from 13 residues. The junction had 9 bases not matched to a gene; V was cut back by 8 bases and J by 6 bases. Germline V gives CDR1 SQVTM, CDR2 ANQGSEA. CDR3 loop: CSTGQGRGQPQHF. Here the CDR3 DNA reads TGCAGCACAGGACAGGGTAGAGGTCAGCCCCAGCATTTT.

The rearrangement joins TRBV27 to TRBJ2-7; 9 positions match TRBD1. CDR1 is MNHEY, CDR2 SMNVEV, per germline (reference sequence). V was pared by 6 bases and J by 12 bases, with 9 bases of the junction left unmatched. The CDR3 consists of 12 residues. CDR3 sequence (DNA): TGTGCCAGCAGCTTCGAACAGGGGGCTCTGTACTTC. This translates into CASSFEQGALYF.

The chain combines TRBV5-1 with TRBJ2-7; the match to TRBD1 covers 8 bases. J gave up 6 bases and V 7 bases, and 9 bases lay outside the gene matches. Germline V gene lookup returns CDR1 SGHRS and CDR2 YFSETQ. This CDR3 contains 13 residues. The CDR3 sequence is CASGRGQGGEQYF. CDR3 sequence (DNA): TGCGCCAGCGGTCGAGGACAGGGAGGCGAGCAGTACTTC.

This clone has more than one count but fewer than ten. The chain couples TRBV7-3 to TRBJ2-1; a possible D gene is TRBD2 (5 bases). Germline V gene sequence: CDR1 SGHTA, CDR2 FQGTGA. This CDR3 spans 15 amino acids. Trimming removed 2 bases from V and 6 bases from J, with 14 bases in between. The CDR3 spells CASSLAGYQLNEQFF. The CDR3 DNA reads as TGTGCCAGCAGCTTAGCGGGCTACCAGCTCAATGAGCAGTTCTTC.

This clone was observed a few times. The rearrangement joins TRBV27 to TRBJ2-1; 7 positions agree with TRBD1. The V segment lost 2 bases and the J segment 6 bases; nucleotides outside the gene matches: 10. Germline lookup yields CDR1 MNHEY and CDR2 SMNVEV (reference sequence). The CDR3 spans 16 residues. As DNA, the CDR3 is TGTGCCAGCAGTTTAGACAGGGCCCACAGGGGCAATGAGCAGTTCTTC. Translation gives CASSLDRAHRGNEQFF.

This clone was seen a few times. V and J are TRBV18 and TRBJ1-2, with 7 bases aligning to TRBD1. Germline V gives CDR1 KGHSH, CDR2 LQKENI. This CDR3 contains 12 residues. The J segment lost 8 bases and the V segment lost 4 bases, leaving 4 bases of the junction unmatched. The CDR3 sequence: CASSQTGAGYTF. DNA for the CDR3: TGTGCCAGCTCACAAACAGGGGCCGGCTACACCTTC. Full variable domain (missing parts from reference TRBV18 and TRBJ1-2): NAGVMQNPRHLVRRRGQEARLRCSPMKGHSHVYWYRQLPEEGLKFMVYLQKENIIDESGMPKERFSAEFPKEGPSILRIQQVVRGDSAAYFCASSQTGAGYTFGSGTRLTVV.

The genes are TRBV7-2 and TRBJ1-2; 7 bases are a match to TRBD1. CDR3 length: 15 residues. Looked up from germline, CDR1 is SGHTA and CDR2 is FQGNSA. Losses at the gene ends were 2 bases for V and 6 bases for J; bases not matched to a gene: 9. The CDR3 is CASSLISDRVDGYTF. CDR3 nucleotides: TGTGCCAGCAGCTTAATCTCTGACAGGGTCGATGGCTACACCTTC. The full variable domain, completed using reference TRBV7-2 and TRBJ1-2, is GAGVSQSPSNKVTEKGKDVELRCDPISGHTALYWYRQSLGQGLEFLIYFQGNSAPDKSGLPSDRFSAERTGGSVSTLTIQRTQQEDSAVYLCASSLISDRVDGYTFGSGTRLTVV.